This T cell receptor (beta chain) was sequenced during a study of CD8 T cells in ankylosing spondylitis. Study findings and constraints: Significant enrichment of disease-linked clones was reportedly seen in matched ankylosing spondylitis synovial fluid.

This CDR3 comprises 16 residues. The germline V and J ends were trimmed by 5 bases and 3 bases, with 16 bases remaining between them. Germline CDR1 reads SGHVS; CDR2 reads FNYEAQ. 5'-RACE, quantitative and with molecular barcodes, yielded the TCR beta libraries. In TCRdb, the 5' RACE reads were re-called with MiXCR into one record per CDR3 protein. Altogether around 140,000 distinct CDR3 sequences are present, around 10% being singletons, with the ten largest covering about 4%. This clonotype has a count of ten or more. Its antigen remains unknown. The specimen sequenced was blood, either unsorted or a sorted T cell fraction (not recorded which). This rearrangement joins TRBV7-6 to TRBJ1-4, with unresolved D. This clonotype was obtained from a female donor with ankylosing spondylitis or in good health (not recorded which). The CDR3 bases are TGTGCCAGCAGCCCACGGTTAAGGGCGGCTAATGAAAAACTGTTTTTT. Translated: CASSPRLRAANEKLFF.